This T cell receptor (beta chain) was profiled in a study of blood T cell repertoires in COVID-19. Across the whole study: Researchers got acute and convalescent COVID-19 samples from the United States, Italy and Spain. Sources were T cells, B-cell-depleted T cells, or PBMCs; the material itself was cDNA or gDNA.

The authors' processing: It was from reference gene primer amplification that nucleated cell counts were estimated. The table came from immunoSEQ multiplex PCR; TCRdb's copy has only in-frame clones and leaves some out. V, J and clone size are taken as reported in that table, and D and trimming were inferred from the DNA itself. The sample shows some 100,000 clones, around nine tenths of them seen only once. CDR3 size: 9 residues. The germline V gene has CDR1 SGHNT and CDR2 YYREEE (reference sequence). Seattle's cohort entered during active infection and was followed longitudinally. Sequences were obtained from peripheral blood. The clonotype was recovered from a man aged 50-60 years with COVID-19, enrolled during active disease. The chain employs TRBV5-4 and TRBJ1-2; the D is unclear. The CDR3 nucleotides read TGTGAACGACTCTATGGCTACACCTTC. It specifies CERLYGYTF.